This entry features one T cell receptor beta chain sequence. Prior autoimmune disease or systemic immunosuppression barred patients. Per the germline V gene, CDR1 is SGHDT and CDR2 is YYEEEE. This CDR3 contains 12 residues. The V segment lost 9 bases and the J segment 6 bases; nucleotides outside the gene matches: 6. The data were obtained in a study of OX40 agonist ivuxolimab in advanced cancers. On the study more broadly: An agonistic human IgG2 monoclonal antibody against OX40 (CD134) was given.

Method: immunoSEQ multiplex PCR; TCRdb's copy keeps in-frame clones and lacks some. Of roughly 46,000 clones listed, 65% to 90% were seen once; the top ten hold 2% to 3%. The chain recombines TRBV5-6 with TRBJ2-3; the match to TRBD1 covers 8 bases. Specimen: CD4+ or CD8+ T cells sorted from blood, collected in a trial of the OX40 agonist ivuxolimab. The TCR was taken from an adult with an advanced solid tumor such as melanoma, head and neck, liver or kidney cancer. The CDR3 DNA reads TGTGCCACCAGGACAGGGCCGGATACGCAGTATTTT. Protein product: CATRTGPDTQYF.